Reported below is one TCR beta chain. No antigen is known for it. These data originate in a study of T-cell memory formation after mild COVID-19. Across the study: TCR clusters were largely donor specific. Whole-study results and caveats: Day 15 to 85 contracting clones showed balanced CD4/CD8; later expanders leaned CD4+. Mostly located in CM and EM were contracting CD4+ clones, with contracting CD8+ clones located in EMRA.

TCRdb reprocessed the 5' RACE reads with MiXCR, giving one entry per CDR3 protein. This sample has roughly 500,000 distinct CDR3 sequences, with around 21% found just once. The sequence came from an adult woman who had mild COVID-19 (a few samples of this study predate the infection). Cell type and time point are not known. The specimen sequenced was PBMCs or a T cell subset sorted from them (not recorded which).

CDR3 sequence: CASSRKTGTDDLNTEAFF. CDR3 DNA sequence: TGCGCCAGCAGCCGAAAAACCGGGACGGACGACCTGAACACTGAAGCTTTCTTT. The rearrangement joins TRBV5-1 to TRBJ1-1; D might be TRBD1 (5 bases). The CDR3 spans 18 residues. Germline lookup yields CDR1 SGHRS and CDR2 YFSETQ. V lost 4 bases to trimming and J lost 0 bases, with 22 bases between them.